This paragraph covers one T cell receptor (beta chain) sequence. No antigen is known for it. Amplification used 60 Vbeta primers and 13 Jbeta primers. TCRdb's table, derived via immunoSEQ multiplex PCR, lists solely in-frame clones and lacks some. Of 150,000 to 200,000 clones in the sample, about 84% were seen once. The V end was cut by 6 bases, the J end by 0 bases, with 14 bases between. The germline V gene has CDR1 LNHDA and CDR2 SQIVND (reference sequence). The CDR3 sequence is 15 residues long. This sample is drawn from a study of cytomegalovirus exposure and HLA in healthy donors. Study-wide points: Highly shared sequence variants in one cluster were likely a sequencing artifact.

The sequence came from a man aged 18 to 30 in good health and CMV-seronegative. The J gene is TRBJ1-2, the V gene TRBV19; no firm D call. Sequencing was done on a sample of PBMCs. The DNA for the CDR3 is TGTGCCAGTAGAGAAAATGACCTAGCTAACTATGGCTACACCTTC. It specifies CASRENDLANYGYTF.